The T cell receptor beta chain under discussion was sequenced for a study of blood T cell repertoires in COVID-19. For the study at large: COVID-19 samples from acute and convalescent phases originated in the United States, Italy and Spain. The cDNA or gDNA used as material had been derived from T cells, B-cell-depleted T cells, or PBMCs.

The V end was cut by 6 bases, the J end by 4 bases, with 19 bases between. CDR1 and CDR2 (germline): MNHEY, SVGAGI. The CDR3 is made up of 15 amino acids. Original methodology: For nucleated cells, counts were estimated from reference gene primer amplification. Generated by immunoSEQ multiplex PCR, the TCRdb table keeps only in-frame clones and is missing some. V and J calls and clone size are as listed in that table; D and trimming were resolved from the DNA. The profile shows under 200,000 clones, just under 85% of them singletons. The source of this sequence is a woman of 80 years or more with COVID-19, enrolled during active disease. The chain is built from TRBV6-5 and TRBJ2-7; D possibly corresponds to TRBD1 (6 bases). The sample was peripheral blood. This chain's CDR3 is CASSPSRDTLYEQYF. CDR3 sequence (DNA): TGTGCCAGCAGCCCCAGCCGGGACACACTATACGAGCAGTACTTC.